This is a list of T cell receptor beta chains from one sample in a study of immunodeficiency. Clones were read by immunoSEQ multiplex PCR, and TCRdb kept only the in-frame ones, dropping some. The sample has about 3,900 clones, approximately 89% seen once. The specimen sequenced was CD4+ T cells from blood. These receptors came from a human donor in good health. CDR3s include the opening cysteine and the closing phenylalanine or tryptophan. D genes are given only for firm matches. Clone size is stated in some rows and not others, as once, few, many or a class when expanded.

- TRBJ2-3 TRBV18 TRBD2 CASSPRLADTDTQYF TGTGCCAGCTCACCAAGGCTAGCGGACACAGATACGCAGTATTTT
- TRBJ2-1 TRBV18 - CASLTGSSYNEQFF TGTGCCAGCCTCACAGGTTCTTCCTACAATGAGCAGTTCTTC
- TRBJ2-2 TRBV5-1 - CASSLGVLYRFVPNQSRTGELFF TGCGCCAGCAGCTTGGGGGTCCTCTACCGATTTGTCCCCAACCAGTCGAGGACCGGGGAGCTGTTTTTT
- TRBJ2-7 TRBV28 - CASSQPPPPYEQYF TGTGCCAGCAGTCAACCCCCGCCTCCCTACGAGCAGTACTTC
- TRBJ2-2 TRBV6-6 - CATNPRGTGELFF TGTGCCACGAACCCACGGGGCACCGGGGAGCTGTTTTTT
- TRBJ2-5 TRBV28 TRBD1 CASSTDRGLRETQYF TGTGCCAGCAGTACTGACAGGGGGCTCAGGGAGACCCAGTACTTC
- TRBJ2-7 TRBV28 - CASSDTYVRYF TGTGCCAGCAGTGATACGTATGTGAGATACTTC
- TRBJ2-7 TRBV2 TRBD1 CASSEWGRGLNEQYF TGTGCCAGCAGTGAATGGGGCAGGGGGTTGAACGAGCAGTACTTC
- TRBJ1-4 TRBV5-8 TRBD1 CASSLDPQGANEKLFF TGTGCCAGCAGCCTGGACCCTCAGGGGGCTAATGAAAAACTGTTTTTT
- TRBJ1-2 TRBV18 TRBD1 CASSPGQGWGYTF TGTGCCAGCTCACCAGGACAGGGTTGGGGCTACACCTTC
- TRBJ2-7 TRBV5-1 - CASRGGVLYEQYF TGCGCCAGCAGAGGGGGTGTTCTCTACGAGCAGTACTTC
- TRBJ2-1 TRBV28 TRBD2 CASSSPRRWTSGYNEQFF TGTGCCAGCAGTTCCCCCAGGAGGTGGACTAGCGGGTACAATGAGCAGTTCTTC
- TRBJ2-5 TRBV5-1 - CASTTGRGGQETQYF TGCGCCAGCACTACGGGACGGGGCGGACAAGAGACCCAGTACTTC
- TRBJ1-3 TRBV25-1 - CASSEYGGGGNTIYF TGTGCCAGCAGTGAATATGGAGGTGGGGGAAACACCATATATTTT
- TRBJ2-1 TRBV7-3 - CASSPSGSEDEQFF TGTGCCAGCAGCCCCTCAGGGTCGGAGGATGAGCAGTTCTTC
- TRBJ2-7 TRBV9 TRBD2 CASSPRWTSAYEQYF TGTGCCAGCAGCCCCAGGTGGACTAGCGCCTACGAGCAGTACTTC
- TRBJ2-5 TRBV3-1/TRBV3-2 - CASGLRGQQETQYF TGTGCCAGCGGTCTGAGGGGTCAACAAGAGACCCAGTACTTC
- TRBJ2-5 TRBV19 TRBD2 CASSPLSGGQETQYF TGTGCCAGTAGCCCCCTCTCGGGAGGTCAAGAGACCCAGTACTTC
- TRBJ1-1 TRBV5-8 TRBD1 CASTRQGMNTEAFF TGTGCCAGCACACGACAGGGGATGAACACTGAAGCTTTCTTT
- TRBJ1-1 TRBV28 - CASSSGPRHTEAFF TGTGCCAGCAGTTCGGGCCCCCGGCACACTGAAGCTTTCTTT
- TRBJ2-1 TRBV24-1 TRBD2 CATSDTSGRRGNEQFF TGTGCCACCAGTGACACTAGCGGGAGACGGGGCAATGAGCAGTTCTTC
- TRBJ1-1 TRBV28 - CASTPMDRENTEAFF TGTGCCAGCACCCCAATGGACAGAGAGAACACTGAAGCTTTCTTT
- TRBJ2-2 TRBV5-1 - CASSLWSVRVPGELFF TGCGCCAGCAGCTTGTGGTCCGTCAGGGTCCCCGGGGAGCTGTTTTTT
once TRBJ2-7 TRBV5-1 - CASSLDTHPYEQYF TGCGCCAGCAGCTTGGACACCCACCCTTACGAGCAGTACTTC
- TRBJ1-4 TRBV19 - CASSSLSGGDEKLFF TGTGCCAGTAGTTCCCTCTCTGGCGGTGATGAAAAACTGTTTTTT
- TRBJ1-2 TRBV15 - CATSRDVQGGYTF TGTGCCACCAGCAGAGATGTCCAGGGCGGCTACACCTTC
- TRBJ1-2 TRBV7-2 - CASSLAGSQDYGYTF TGTGCCAGCAGCTTAGCCGGCAGCCAGGACTATGGCTACACCTTC
- TRBJ1-6 TRBV6-1 - CASSEAQGGNSPLHF TGTGCCAGCAGTGAAGCACAGGGAGGGAATTCACCCCTCCACTTT